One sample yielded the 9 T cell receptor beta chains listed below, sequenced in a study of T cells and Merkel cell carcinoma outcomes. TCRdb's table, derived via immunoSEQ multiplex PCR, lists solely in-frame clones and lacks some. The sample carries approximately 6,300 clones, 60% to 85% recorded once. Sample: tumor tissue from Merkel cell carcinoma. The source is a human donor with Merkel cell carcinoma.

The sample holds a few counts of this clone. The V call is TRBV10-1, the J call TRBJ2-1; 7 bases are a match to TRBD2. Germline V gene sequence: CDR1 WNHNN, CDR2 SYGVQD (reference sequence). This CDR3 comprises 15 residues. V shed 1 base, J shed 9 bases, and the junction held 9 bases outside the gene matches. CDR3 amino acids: CASSEWVSGTIEQFF. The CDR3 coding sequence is TGCGCCAGCAGTGAGTGGGTCTCGGGGACTATTGAGCAGTTCTTC.

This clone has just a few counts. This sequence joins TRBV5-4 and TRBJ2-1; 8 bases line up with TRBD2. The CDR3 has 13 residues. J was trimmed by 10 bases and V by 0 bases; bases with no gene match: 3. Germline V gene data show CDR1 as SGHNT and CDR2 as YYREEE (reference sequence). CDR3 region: CASSLETSGEQFF. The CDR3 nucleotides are TGTGCCAGCAGCTTGGAAACTAGCGGAGAGCAGTTCTTC. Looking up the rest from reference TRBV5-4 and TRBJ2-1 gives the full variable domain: ETGVTQSPTHLIKTRGQQVTLRCSSQSGHNTVSWYQQALGQGPQFIFQYYREEENGRGNFPPRFSGLQFPNYSSELNVNALELDDSALYLCASSLETSGEQFFGPGTRLTVL.

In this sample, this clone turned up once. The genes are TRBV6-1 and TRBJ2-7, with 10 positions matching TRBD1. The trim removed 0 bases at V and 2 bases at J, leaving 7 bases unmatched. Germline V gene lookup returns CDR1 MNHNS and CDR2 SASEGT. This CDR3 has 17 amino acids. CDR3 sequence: CASSEALPGTGAYEQYF. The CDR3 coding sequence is TGTGCCAGCAGTGAAGCGCTACCCGGGACAGGGGCCTACGAGCAGTACTTC.

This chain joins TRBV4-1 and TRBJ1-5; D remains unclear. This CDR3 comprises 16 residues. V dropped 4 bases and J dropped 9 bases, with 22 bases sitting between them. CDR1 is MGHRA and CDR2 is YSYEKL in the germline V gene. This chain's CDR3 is CASSPVGRTYLGPQHF. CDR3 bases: TGCGCCAGCAGCCCGGTAGGTAGGACCTACCTAGGGCCCCAGCATTTT.

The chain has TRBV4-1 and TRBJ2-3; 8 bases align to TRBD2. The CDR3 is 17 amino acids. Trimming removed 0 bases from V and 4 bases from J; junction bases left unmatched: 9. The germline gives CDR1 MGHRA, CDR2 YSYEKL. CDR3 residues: CASSQDRNSGTPDTQYF. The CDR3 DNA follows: TGCGCCAGCAGCCAAGATCGAAATAGCGGGACTCCAGATACGCAGTATTTT.

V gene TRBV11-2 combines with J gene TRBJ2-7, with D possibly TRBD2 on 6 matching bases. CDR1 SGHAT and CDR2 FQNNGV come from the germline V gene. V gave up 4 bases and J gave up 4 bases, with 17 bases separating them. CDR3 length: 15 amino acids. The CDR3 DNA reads TGTGCCAGCAGCTCTCGGGGGACGGGACCTTACGAGCAGTACTTC. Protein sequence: CASSSRGTGPYEQYF.

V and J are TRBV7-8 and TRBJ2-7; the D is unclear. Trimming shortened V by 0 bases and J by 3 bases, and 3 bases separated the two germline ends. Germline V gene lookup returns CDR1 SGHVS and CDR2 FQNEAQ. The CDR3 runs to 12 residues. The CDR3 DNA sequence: TGTGCCAGCAGCTTAGCAATCTACGAGCAGTACTTC. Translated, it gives CASSLAIYEQYF.

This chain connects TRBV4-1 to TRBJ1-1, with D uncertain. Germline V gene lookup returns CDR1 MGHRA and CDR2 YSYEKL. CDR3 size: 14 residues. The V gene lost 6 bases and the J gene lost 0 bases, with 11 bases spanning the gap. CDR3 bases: TGCGCCAGCAGAGGAGTTCTCCTGAACACTGAAGCTTTCTTT. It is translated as CASRGVLLNTEAFF.

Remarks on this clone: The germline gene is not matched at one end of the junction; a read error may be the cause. The CDR3 DNA reads as TGCGCCAGCAGTTTGGGGTCAAATCGCACAAAGTCGGGCCAACGTCCTGACTTC. It specifies CASSLGSNRTKSGQRPDF. This chain uses TRBV10-1 with TRBJ2-6; D unclear. CDR1 is WNHNN, CDR2 SYGVQD, per germline (reference sequence). This CDR3 has 18 residues.